The rows below give T cell receptor beta chains drawn from one sample of a study of blood T cells in healthy people across ages. From the 5' RACE reads, TCRdb called clonotypes with MiXCR, one entry per CDR3 protein. The repertoire includes about 780,000 distinct CDR3 sequences, around half of them detected once, and 15% to 20% sits in the top ten. The specimen was blood. The receptors shown here come from a man older than 75 in good health. The CDR3 runs from the conserved cysteine through the conserved F or W. Fields, in order: V gene, D gene, J gene, CDR3 length, clone size, CDR3 DNA, CDR3 protein. The D gene is left open where the match is weak. Clone size, where shown, is once, few, many, or a class for clones that have expanded.

TRBV28	.	TRBJ2-2	15	.	TGTGCCAGCAGAAGAGGCGGTAGCAACACCGGGGAGCTGTTTTTT	CASRRGGSNTGELFF
TRBV7-9	TRBD1	TRBJ2-5	15	.	TGTGCCAGCAGCTTAGCGACAGGGGCCCAAGAGACCCAGTACTTC	CASSLATGAQETQYF
TRBV27	.	TRBJ2-7	11	.	TGTGCCAGCCGAGTTGGGAATGAGCAGTACTTC	CASRVGNEQYF
TRBV7-9	.	TRBJ2-1	16	.	TGTGCCAGCAGCTTTGGCAGCGGCGACTCCTACAATGAGCAGTTCTTC	CASSFGSGDSYNEQFF
TRBV11-2	TRBD1	TRBJ2-5	15	many	TGTGCCAGCAGCTCGCTGGGACAGGGATGGGAGACCCAGTACTTC	CASSSLGQGWETQYF
TRBV6-5	.	TRBJ1-4	12	.	TGTGCCAGCAGTCAAAACCAGGAAAAACTGTTTTTT	CASSQNQEKLFF
TRBV7-2	TRBD1	TRBJ2-7	15	many	TGTGCCAGCAACCTGGGACAGGGTTTTTACTACGAGCAGTACTTC	CASNLGQGFYYEQYF
TRBV12-3/TRBV12-4	.	TRBJ2-1	15	.	TGTGCCAGCAGTTCTACCAACAGAGGATACAATGAGCAGTTCTTC	CASSSTNRGYNEQFF
TRBV21-1	.	TRBJ2-4	19	few	TGTGCCAGCAGCAAAGTAGTCGGGGACAGGGGGCCCCTTGGGAACATTCAGTACTTC	CASSKVVGDRGPLGNIQYF
TRBV2	.	TRBJ2-2	14	.	TGTGCCAGCAGTGGCGTTTACGCGACCGGGGAGCTGTTTTTT	CASSGVYATGELFF
TRBV20-1	TRBD1	TRBJ1-6	14	few	TGCAGTGCTAGAGAAGACAGGGGGGATTCACCCCTCCACTTT	CSAREDRGDSPLHF
TRBV2	.	TRBJ1-4	13	.	TGTGCCAGCAGTCCCGACAGGCTAGGAAAACTGTTTTTT	CASSPDRLGKLFF
TRBV11-2	.	TRBJ2-2	17	.	TGTGCCAGCAGCTATGGGGACTTCAGCCGGGGTGGCGGGGAGCTGTTTTTT	CASSYGDFSRGGGELFF
TRBV24-1	TRBD2	TRBJ2-1	15	few	TGTGCCACCAGTGATCGACTAGCGGGAGCAAATGAGCAGTTCTTC	CATSDRLAGANEQFF
TRBV2	.	TRBJ1-4	13	.	TGTGCCAGCAGTGAATTCACTGCTGAAAAACTGTTTTTT	CASSEFTAEKLFF
TRBV4-3	TRBD2	TRBJ2-3	15	.	TGCGCCAGCAGCCGAAGCGGGGGAACCACAGATACGCAGTATTTT	CASSRSGGTTDTQYF
TRBV30	TRBD1	TRBJ2-4	13	.	TGTGCCTGGAGTTCCGGACAGGGAAGCATTCAGTACTTC	CAWSSGQGSIQYF
TRBV20-1	TRBD2	TRBJ2-4	16	.	TGCAGTGCTGGAACCGGGACTAGCGGGAGGAAAAACATTCTGTACTTC	CSAGTGTSGRKNILYF
TRBV6-5	TRBD2	TRBJ2-7	14	.	TGTGCCAGCAGTACCCGGGACTACCGCCACGAGCAGTACTTC	CASSTRDYRHEQYF
TRBV6-2/TRBV6-3	TRBD1	TRBJ2-6	18	.	TGTGCCAGCAGTTACCCAGGGACAGGGCGCTCTGGGGCCAACGTCCTGACTTTC	CASSYPGTGRSGANVLTF
TRBV29-1	TRBD2	TRBJ2-1	15	.	TGCAGCGTTGAAGTCGGGCGGGGGGCGGACAATGAGCAGTTCTTC	CSVEVGRGADNEQFF
TRBV10-3	TRBD1	TRBJ2-5	14	.	TGTGCCATCAATCCGGGACAGGGGCAATCTGGGCAGTACTTC	CAINPGQGQSGQYF
TRBV12-3/TRBV12-4	.	TRBJ2-7	15	.	TGTGCCAGCAGTGGTCGTGTCGAGAGCTCCTACGAGCAGTACTTC	CASSGRVESSYEQYF
TRBV28	.	TRBJ1-5	13	.	TGTGCCAGCAGTTTAACAGGTCCCCAGCCCCAGCATTTT	CASSLTGPQPQHF
TRBV12-3/TRBV12-4	.	TRBJ2-5	14	.	TGTGCCAGCAGTTTGGGACACCTCCAAGAGACCCAGTACTTC	CASSLGHLQETQYF
TRBV4-3	TRBD2	TRBJ2-5	12	.	TGCGCCAGCAGCCAAGAGGGACTAGTTTTCTACTTC	CASSQEGLVFYF
TRBV15	.	TRBJ1-2	15	.	TGTGCCACCAGCAGAGATGTCGGGGGCGCGGCTGGCTACACCTTC	CATSRDVGGAAGYTF
TRBV20-1	TRBD2	TRBJ2-3	15	.	TGCAGTGCAAGCCGACTAGCGGGGTACACAGATACGCAGTATTTT	CSASRLAGYTDTQYF
TRBV29-1	.	TRBJ2-5	12	few	TGCAGCGTGGGGGTGGACCAAGAGACCCAGTACTTC	CSVGVDQETQYF
TRBV27	.	TRBJ1-6	13	few	TGTGCCAGCAGTGCGGGGCCCAAAAGGCCCCTCCACTTT	CASSAGPKRPLHF
TRBV6-5	TRBD2	TRBJ2-1	14	.	TGTGCCAGCCGGACTAGCGGGAGAATAGGTGAGCAGTTCTTC	CASRTSGRIGEQFF
TRBV4-2	.	TRBJ1-2	16	.	TGTGCCAGCAGCCAAGTTTTGGGGGTCGGGTACTATGGCTACACCTTC	CASSQVLGVGYYGYTF
TRBV28	.	TRBJ2-2	14	many	TGTGCCAGCAGTTTGTGGTCGAACACCGGGGAGCTGTTTTTT	CASSLWSNTGELFF
TRBV7-3	.	TRBJ2-7	13	many	TGTGCCAGCAGCTTAAATGGGTTCGGCGAGCAGTACTTC	CASSLNGFGEQYF
TRBV28	TRBD1	TRBJ2-7	14	many	TGTGCCAGCAGTTTATTTGCAGGGGGCTACGAGCAGTACTTC	CASSLFAGGYEQYF
TRBV28	TRBD1	TRBJ1-2	19	.	TGTGCCAGCAGTTTAAGAAATTGGGGGACAGCCTCCGGAGGCTATGGCTACACCTTC	CASSLRNWGTASGGYGYTF
TRBV5-6	.	TRBJ1-4	12	few	TGTGCCAGCAGCTTGATAAGTGAAAAACTGTTTTTT	CASSLISEKLFF
TRBV6-5	.	TRBJ1-6	13	few	TGTGCCAGCAGCCGACAGGATAATTCACCCCTCCACTTT	CASSRQDNSPLHF
TRBV2	TRBD1	TRBJ2-2	16	.	TGTGCCAGCAGTGAACAGGGGGCTTCGAACACCGGGGAGCTGTTTTTT	CASSEQGASNTGELFF
TRBV5-5	.	TRBJ2-5	12	.	TGTGCCAGCAGCTACATTCAAGAGACCCAGTACTTC	CASSYIQETQYF